This entry is about one T cell receptor (beta chain). Antigen specificity is unknown. Clones were read by immunoSEQ multiplex PCR, and TCRdb kept only the in-frame ones, dropping some. The table has about 80,000 clones, just over 90% seen once; the top ten hold 4.5% to 5%. The sample comes from a study of OX40 agonist ivuxolimab in advanced cancers. Study conclusions and caveats: Researchers report that CD8+ T cells had, on average, more expanded clones than CD4+. Both blood CD4+ and CD8+ T cells showed clonal growth by week 6 at 0.1 to 3.0 mg/kg.

The input for sequencing was CD4+ or CD8+ T cells sorted from blood, taken in a trial of the OX40 agonist ivuxolimab. This TCR was sampled from an adult with an advanced solid tumor such as melanoma, head and neck, liver or kidney cancer.

The CDR3 sequence is CASSLVGITYEQYF. The CDR3 DNA reads as TGTGCCAGCAGTTTAGTAGGAATCACCTACGAGCAGTACTTC. The chain has TRBV28 and TRBJ2-7; D remains unclear. Trimming shortened V by 2 bases and J by 2 bases, and 10 bases separated the two germline ends. Germline V gene lookup returns CDR1 MDHEN and CDR2 SYDVKM. There are 14 residues in the CDR3.